The present TCR beta chain was sequenced within a study of vaccination and CD4 T cells after COVID-19. Study-wide results and caveats: Median counts of SARS-CoV-2-reactive clonotypes increased from around 20 to 38; this difference was not significant.

Treatment here: approximately 11-day PBMC culture with coronavirus spike peptide pools or control peptides (ViraFEST assay). The assay that was used to sequence DNA from cultured CD4+ T cells was the Oncomine TCR Beta short-read assay. Genomic DNA from cultured CD4+ T cells was extracted. TCRdb reanalysed the PCR reads using MiXCR and keeps one entry per CDR3 protein. The table has some 16,000 distinct CDR3 sequences, about 53% seen once. Of note for this clonotype: Its cognate antigen is unknown.

This CDR3 spans 12 amino acids. The sequencing used CD4+ T cells from blood, cultured in vitro, collected before SARS-CoV-2 vaccination. The genes are TRBV21-1 and TRBJ1-2; TRBD1, the table's D call, was not compared with the DNA. TRBV21-1 is tagged as a pseudogene. The sequence was obtained from a human donor who had recovered from COVID-19. The DNA for the CDR3 is TGTGCCAGCAGCATGGGGGTCTATGGCTACACCTTC. It codes for CASSMGVYGYTF.